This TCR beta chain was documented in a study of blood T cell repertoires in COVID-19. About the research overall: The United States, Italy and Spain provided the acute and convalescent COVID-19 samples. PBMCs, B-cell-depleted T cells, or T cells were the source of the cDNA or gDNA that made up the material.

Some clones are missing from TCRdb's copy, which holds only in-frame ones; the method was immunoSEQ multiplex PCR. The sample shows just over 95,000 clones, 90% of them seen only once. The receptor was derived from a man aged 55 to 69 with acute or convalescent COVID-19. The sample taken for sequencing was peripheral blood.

The chain's CDR3 is CASSSYARLSDGYTF. The CDR3 DNA reads TGTGCCAGCAGCTCCTACGCCCGCCTATCGGATGGCTACACCTTC. The chain has TRBV7-2 and TRBJ1-2, with no clear D. V was trimmed by 4 bases and J by 6 bases, leaving 18 bases between them. Germline CDR1 reads SGHTA; CDR2 reads FQGNSA. The CDR3 extends over 15 amino acids.